Presented here are 29 T cell receptor beta chains from one specimen sequenced in a study of blood T cell repertoires in COVID-19. Clones were sequenced by immunoSEQ multiplex PCR, and TCRdb holds only the in-frame ones, with some missing. Counted here are 250,000 to 400,000 clones, roughly nine tenths occurring once; the ten biggest clones make up 2% to 3%. Specimen: PBMCs or T cells enriched from blood (not recorded which). These receptors all stem from a man in his 60s who had recovered from COVID-19.

This clone was seen a single time. V gene TRBV4-1 combines with J gene TRBJ2-5, with D uncertain. V gave up 1 base and J gave up 7 bases, with 7 bases separating them. The CDR3 consists of 12 residues. CDR1 is MGHRA, CDR2 YSYEKL, per germline. The CDR3 DNA sequence: TGCGCCAGCAGCCAAGTTTCAGGGACCCAGTACTTC. This encodes CASSQVSGTQYF.

The rearrangement links TRBV9 to TRBJ1-1, with D perhaps matching TRBD1 (5 bases). This CDR3 comprises 15 residues. The germline V and J ends were trimmed by 0 bases and 5 bases, with 14 bases remaining between them. Germline assignment: CDR1 SGDLS and CDR2 YYNGEE. The CDR3 here is CASSVAPTAQTEAFF. The DNA for the CDR3 is TGTGCCAGCAGCGTAGCCCCGACAGCTCAGACTGAAGCTTTCTTT.

The genes are TRBV5-1 and TRBJ2-3, with TRBD2 matching over 14 bases. V shed 2 bases and J 3 bases; nucleotides not matched to a gene: 2. Germline assignment: CDR1 SGHRS and CDR2 YFSETQ. This CDR3 is built from 16 residues. In DNA, the CDR3 is TGCGCCAGCAGCTTACGGACTAGCGGGAGGACAGATACGCAGTATTTT. It yields the protein CASSLRTSGRTDTQYF.

The rearrangement joins TRBV19 to TRBJ1-2; D is unclear. The CDR3 covers 15 residues. Trimming removed 3 bases from V and 2 bases from J, with 13 bases in between. Per the germline V gene, CDR1 is LNHDA and CDR2 is SQIVND (reference sequence). The CDR3 here is CASSMWFGQNYGYTF. CDR3 sequence (DNA): TGTGCCAGTAGTATGTGGTTTGGGCAGAACTATGGCTACACCTTC.

This clone was seen once. This chain uses TRBV7-9 with TRBJ1-4; D is possibly TRBD1 (5 bases). The CDR3 contains 16 residues. V was clipped by 8 bases and J by 0 bases, with 16 bases between them. Germline assignment: CDR1 SEHNR and CDR2 FQNEAQ (reference sequence). For the CDR3, the DNA is TGTGCCAGCGAGCGGGGCAGATCGACAACTAATGAAAAACTGTTTTTT. It is translated as CASERGRSTTNEKLFF.

This clone was recorded once. The chain joins TRBV6-5 to TRBJ1-2, with 8 bases lining up with TRBD1. The CDR3 is 14 amino acids. The germline CDR1 and CDR2 sequences are MNHEY and SVGAGI. After removal of 6 bases from V and 4 bases from J, the junction contained 7 bases not matched to a gene. This CDR3 reads CASSPTDRAYGYTF. CDR3 sequence (DNA): TGTGCCAGCAGCCCGACGGACAGGGCCTATGGCTACACCTTC.

The V call is TRBV11-2, the J call TRBJ1-2; tentatively, D is TRBD1 (6 bases). V dropped 4 bases and J dropped 4 bases, with 16 bases sitting between them. CDR3 length: 15 amino acids. CDR1 is SGHAT and CDR2 is FQNNGV in the germline V gene. DNA for the CDR3: TGTGCCAGCAGCTCCCTGCACGACAGGCGCTATGGCTACACCTTC. Protein product: CASSSLHDRRYGYTF.

This chain uses TRBV7-2 with TRBJ2-6; no clear D. Germline assignment: CDR1 SGHTA and CDR2 FQGNSA. The CDR3 covers 16 residues. V lost 4 bases and J lost 4, with 14 bases in between. The CDR3 here is CASSYSWAPGANVLTF. The CDR3 DNA follows: TGTGCCAGCAGCTACAGTTGGGCCCCCGGGGCCAACGTCCTGACTTTC.

The V and J genes are TRBV28 and TRBJ2-7; 7 bases align to TRBD2. The CDR3 runs to 14 residues. CDR1 and CDR2 from the germline V gene are MDHEN and SYDVKM. Trimming at V came to 3 bases and at J to 0 bases, leaving 2 bases not matched to a gene. CDR3 DNA sequence: TGTGCCAGCAGTTTGCTAGCGGACTCCTACGAGCAGTACTTC. It specifies CASSLLADSYEQYF.

The DNA for the CDR3 is TGCGCCAGCAGCCAAGACCCGACTCTAGGCTTGTATGAAAAACTGTTTTTT. This sequence encodes CASSQDPTLGLYEKLFF. The chain has TRBV4-3 and TRBJ1-4; no reliable D call. V lost 0 bases and J 6 bases, leaving 17 bases between the germline ends. This CDR3 region has 17 residues. The germline gives CDR1 LGHNA, CDR2 YSLEER.

The chain carries TRBV2 and TRBJ1-1; TRBD1 agrees at 9 bases. With V trimmed by 1 base and J by 5 bases, 5 bases remained unmatched. CDR1 is SNHLY and CDR2 is FYNNEI in the germline V gene. The CDR3 totals 15 residues. DNA for the CDR3: TGTGCCAGCAGTGAAGAGGCACAGGGGGCGACTGAAGCTTTCTTT. Its translation: CASSEEAQGATEAFF.

The rearrangement uses TRBV11-3 and TRBJ1-5; D not certain. The CDR3 length is 14 residues. V was cut by 4 bases and J by 6 bases, with 13 bases left in between. CDR1 and CDR2 (germline): SGHNT, YENEEA. The CDR3 coding sequence is TGTGCCAGCAGCTCCAAAGCCTTACGTCAGCCCCAGCATTTT. This encodes CASSSKALRQPQHF.

This chain joins TRBV4-1 and TRBJ1-2; maybe TRBD1 (6 bases). Germline V CDR1 and CDR2: MGHRA, YSYEKL. V was trimmed by 4 bases and J by 0 bases, leaving 15 bases between them. The CDR3 contains 16 residues. CDR3 sequence (DNA): TGCGCCAGCAGCCCCAGGATGGGGGCGACTAACTATGGCTACACCTTC. Residues: CASSPRMGATNYGYTF.

The rearrangement uses TRBV9 and TRBJ2-1; D perhaps matches TRBD1 (6 bases). There are 15 residues in the CDR3. V gave up 0 bases and J gave up 1 base, with 8 bases separating them. From germline, CDR1 is SGDLS and CDR2 YYNGEE. CDR3 amino acids: CASSVVGQSYNEQFF. CDR3 in DNA: TGTGCCAGCAGCGTAGTAGGACAGTCCTACAATGAGCAGTTCTTC.

The chain employs TRBV25-1 and TRBJ1-2; TRBD1 is a possible D gene (6 bases). The ends were cut back, 5 bases at V and 2 bases at J, with 9 bases in the middle. Germline V CDR1 and CDR2: MGHDK, SYGVNS. The CDR3 length is 13 residues. The CDR3 sequence: CASSLGQNYGYTF. The CDR3 DNA is TGTGCCAGCAGTTTGGGACAAAACTATGGCTACACCTTC.

The chain links TRBV2 to TRBJ1-5; 9 bases agree with TRBD1. The germline V gene has CDR1 SNHLY and CDR2 FYNNEI. Unmatched junction bases numbered 7, after V lost 0 bases and J lost 7 bases. The CDR3 is 16 residues long. CDR3 in amino acids: CASSEARTGVFQPQHF. The CDR3, as DNA: TGTGCCAGCAGTGAAGCCCGGACAGGGGTTTTCCAGCCCCAGCATTTT.

This rearrangement joins TRBV11-1 to TRBJ1-1, with D maybe TRBD1 (5 bases). Trimming cost V 8 bases and J 5 bases, with 12 bases left between them. This CDR3 contains 12 residues. Germline V lookup: CDR1 SGHAT, CDR2 FQDESV (reference sequence). The CDR3 here is CASRGEVTEAFF. In DNA, the CDR3 is TGTGCCAGCCGAGGGGAGGTAACTGAAGCTTTCTTT.

The genes are TRBV12-5 and TRBJ2-7, with a possible D match to TRBD1 (5 bases). Trimming shortened V by 1 base and J by 2 bases, and 9 bases separated the two germline ends. The germline V gene has CDR1 LGHNT and CDR2 FRNRAP. CDR3 size: 14 residues. CDR3 bases: TGTGCTAGTGGTTTGGGAGACAGCCCCTACGAGCAGTACTTC. Protein sequence: CASGLGDSPYEQYF.

The rearrangement uses TRBV10-2 and TRBJ2-2; D may be TRBD2 (6 bases). CDR1 WSHSY and CDR2 SAAADI come from the germline V gene. The V gene lost 5 bases and the J gene lost 3 bases, with 13 bases spanning the gap. The CDR3 has 15 residues. The CDR3 DNA follows: TGCGCCAGCAGTTTAGCGGTTTCATACACCGGGGAGCTGTTTTTT. Its translation is CASSLAVSYTGELFF.

The chain uses TRBV6-5 and TRBJ1-3, with no clear D. Germline values: CDR1 MNHEY, CDR2 SVGAGI. Trimming removed 5 bases from V and 0 bases from J, with 11 bases in between. CDR3 size: 15 residues. The chain's CDR3 is CASSPRAGSGNTIYF. The CDR3 coding sequence is TGTGCCAGCAGTCCACGTGCGGGCTCTGGAAACACCATATATTTT.

The chain has TRBV7-2 and TRBJ2-1, with D possibly being TRBD2 (6 bases). V was trimmed by 2 bases and J by 3 bases, leaving 8 bases between them. Germline-derived CDR1 and CDR2 are SGHTA and FQGNSA. This CDR3 has 14 amino acids. The CDR3 DNA is TGTGCCAGCAGCTTACTAGCGATCTACAATGAGCAGTTCTTC. Residues: CASSLLAIYNEQFF. Looking up the rest from reference TRBV7-2 and TRBJ2-1 gives the full variable domain: GAGVSQSPSNKVTEKGKDVELRCDPISGHTALYWYRQSLGQGLEFLIYFQGNSAPDKSGLPSDRFSAERTGGSVSTLTIQRTQQEDSAVYLCASSLLAIYNEQFFGPGTRLTVL.

V is TRBV7-8 and J is TRBJ1-1; D might be TRBD1 (5 bases). The germline CDR1 and CDR2 sequences are SGHVS and FQNEAQ. The CDR3 spans 13 residues. V lost 1 base and J 7 bases, leaving 10 bases between the germline ends. The DNA for the CDR3 is TGTGCCAGCAGCTTAGGTGTAGGGGATGAAGCTTTCTTT. This codes for CASSLGVGDEAFF.

The V gene is TRBV6-5, the J gene TRBJ1-3, with 8 nucleotides matching TRBD1. The V and J ends lost 6 bases and 4 bases, in that order; junction bases with no gene match: 8. The CDR3 extends over 15 amino acids. Per germline, CDR1 MNHEY and CDR2 SVGAGI. The DNA for the CDR3 is TGTGCCAGCAGCCGTACGACAGGGGTCGGAAACACCATATATTTT. Its translation is CASSRTTGVGNTIYF.

The CDR3 coding sequence is TGCGCCAGCAGCGGAAGGGGACAGAGCTCCTATAATTCACCCCTCCACTTT. The encoded protein is CASSGRGQSSYNSPLHF. The chain employs TRBV5-1 and TRBJ1-6; 7 bases match TRBD1. Germline CDR1 is SGHRS and CDR2 is YFSETQ. The CDR3 has 17 amino acids. V was pared by 4 bases and J by 0 bases, with 7 bases of the junction left unmatched.

In the case of this clone: Within the sample, other DNA sequences also encode this same CDR3. The V call is TRBV6-5, the J call TRBJ1-5; D uncertain. Germline V gives CDR1 MNHEY, CDR2 SVGAGI. The CDR3 is made up of 14 amino acids. Trimming stripped 0 bases from V and 2 bases from J, with 5 bases between. This chain's CDR3 is CASSYSSGNQPQHF. Written as DNA, the CDR3 is TGTGCCAGCAGTTACTCGAGCGGCAATCAGCCCCAGCATTTT.

The chain employs TRBV7-9 and TRBJ1-2, with 10 bases lining up with TRBD1. The V segment lost 5 bases and the J segment 14 bases; nucleotides outside the gene matches: 8. Germline CDR1 and CDR2: SEHNR and FQNEAQ (reference sequence). This CDR3 comprises 12 residues. For the CDR3, the DNA is TGTGCCAGCAGCGGTCGACAGGGGGCGCCGACCTTC. Its translation: CASSGRQGAPTF.

The chain uses TRBV2 and TRBJ1-2; 7 bases line up with TRBD1. The CDR3 runs 13 residues. V lost 7 bases, J lost 7 bases, and 9 bases stayed unmatched. Germline CDR1 reads SNHLY; CDR2 reads FYNNEI. The CDR3 spells CASKGGREAGYTF. The CDR3 nucleotides read TGTGCCAGCAAAGGGGGCAGGGAGGCTGGCTACACCTTC.

V and J are TRBV28 and TRBJ1-1; weak D call: TRBD1 (6 bases). The CDR3 runs to 12 residues. Germline V gene lookup returns CDR1 MDHEN and CDR2 SYDVKM. V gave up 1 base and J gave up 8 bases, with 8 bases separating them. This CDR3 is CASSLLQGEAFF. CDR3 nucleotide sequence: TGTGCCAGCAGTTTATTACAGGGCGAAGCTTTCTTT.

The V gene is TRBV19, the J gene TRBJ2-7; 8 nucleotides match TRBD2. Germline V gives CDR1 LNHDA, CDR2 SQIVND (reference sequence). CDR3 length: 15 residues. The junction had 12 bases not matched to a gene; V was cut back by 5 bases and J by 6 bases. As DNA, the CDR3 is TGTGCCAGTAGTCCCCCCGGGAGGGTAAGGGGCGAGCAGTACTTC. Its protein is CASSPPGRVRGEQYF. Based on the CDR3 plus reference TRBV19 and TRBJ2-7, the full variable domain is DGGITQSPKYLFRKEGQNVTLSCEQNLNHDAMYWYRQDPGQGLRLIYYSQIVNDFQKGDIAEGYSVSREKKESFPLTVTSAQKNPTAFYLCASSPPGRVRGEQYFGPGTRLTVT.